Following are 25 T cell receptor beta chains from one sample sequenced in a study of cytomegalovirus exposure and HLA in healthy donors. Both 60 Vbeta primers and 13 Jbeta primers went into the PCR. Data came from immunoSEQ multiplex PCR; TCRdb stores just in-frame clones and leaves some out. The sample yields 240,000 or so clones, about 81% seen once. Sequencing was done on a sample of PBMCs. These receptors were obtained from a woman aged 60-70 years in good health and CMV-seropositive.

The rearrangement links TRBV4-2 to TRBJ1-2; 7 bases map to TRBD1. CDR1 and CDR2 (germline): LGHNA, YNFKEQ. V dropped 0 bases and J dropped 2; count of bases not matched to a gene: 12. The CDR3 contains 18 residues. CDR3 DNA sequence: TGTGCCAGCAGCCAAGAGATTCTTACACAGGGGCTAAACTATGGCTACACCTTC. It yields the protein CASSQEILTQGLNYGYTF.

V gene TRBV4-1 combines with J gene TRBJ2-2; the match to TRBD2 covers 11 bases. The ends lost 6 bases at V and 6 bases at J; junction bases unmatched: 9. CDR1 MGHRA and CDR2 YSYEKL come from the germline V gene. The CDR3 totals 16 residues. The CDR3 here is CASREIAGGPPGELFF. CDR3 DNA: TGCGCCAGCAGAGAGATAGCGGGAGGGCCCCCCGGGGAGCTGTTTTTT.

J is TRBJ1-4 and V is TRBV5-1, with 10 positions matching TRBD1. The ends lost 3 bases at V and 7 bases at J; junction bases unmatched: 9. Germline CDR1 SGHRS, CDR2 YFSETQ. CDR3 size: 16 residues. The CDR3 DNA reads TGCGCCAGCAGCTGGGGATTCCGGGACAGGGGTGAAAAACTGTTTTTT. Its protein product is CASSWGFRDRGEKLFF.

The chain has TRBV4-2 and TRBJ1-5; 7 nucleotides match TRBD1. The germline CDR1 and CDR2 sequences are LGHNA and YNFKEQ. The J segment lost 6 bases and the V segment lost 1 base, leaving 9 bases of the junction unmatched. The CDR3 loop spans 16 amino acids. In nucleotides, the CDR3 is TGTGCCAGCAGCCAAGCCTCCACAGGGGACAGTCAGCCCCAGCATTTT. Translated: CASSQASTGDSQPQHF.

The CDR3 DNA is TGTGCCAGCTCACCTGTAAGGGGGAGAGAAGCTTTCTTT. This gives the protein CASSPVRGREAFF. The chain combines TRBV18 with TRBJ1-1; the D gene is possibly TRBD1 (6 bases). Germline CDR1 is KGHSH and CDR2 is LQKENI. This CDR3 region has 13 residues. V was trimmed by 3 bases and J by 8 bases, leaving 13 bases between them.

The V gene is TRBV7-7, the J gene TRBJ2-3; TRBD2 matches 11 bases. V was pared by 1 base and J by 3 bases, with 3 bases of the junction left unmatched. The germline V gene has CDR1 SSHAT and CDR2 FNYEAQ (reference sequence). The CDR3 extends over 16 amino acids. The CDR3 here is CASSLGTSGLTDTQYF. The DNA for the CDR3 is TGTGCCAGCAGCTTAGGGACTAGCGGGTTGACAGATACGCAGTATTTT. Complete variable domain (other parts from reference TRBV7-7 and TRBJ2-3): GAGVSQSPRYKVTKRGQDVTLRCDPISSHATLYWYQQALGQGPEFLTYFNYEAQPDKSGLPSDRFSAERPEGSISTLTIQRTEQRDSAMYRCASSLGTSGLTDTQYFGPGTRLTVL.

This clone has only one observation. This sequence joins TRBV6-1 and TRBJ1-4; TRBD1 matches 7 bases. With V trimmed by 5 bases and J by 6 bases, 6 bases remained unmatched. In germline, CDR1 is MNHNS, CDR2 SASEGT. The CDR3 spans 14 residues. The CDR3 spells CASSKGGVDEKLFF. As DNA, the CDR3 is TGTGCCAGCAGTAAAGGGGGCGTGGATGAAAAACTGTTTTTT.

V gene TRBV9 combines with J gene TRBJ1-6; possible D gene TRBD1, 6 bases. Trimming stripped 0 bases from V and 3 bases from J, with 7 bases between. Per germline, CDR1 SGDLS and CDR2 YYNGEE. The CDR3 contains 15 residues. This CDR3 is CASSVEGVYNSPLHF. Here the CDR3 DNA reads TGTGCCAGCAGCGTAGAGGGGGTCTATAATTCACCCCTCCACTTT.

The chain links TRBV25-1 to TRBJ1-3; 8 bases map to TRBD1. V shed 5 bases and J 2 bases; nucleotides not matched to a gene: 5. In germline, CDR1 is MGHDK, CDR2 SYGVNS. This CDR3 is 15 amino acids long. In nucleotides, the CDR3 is TGTGCCAGCAGTCCAGGGGGCAGGCCTGGAAACACCATATATTTT. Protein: CASSPGGRPGNTIYF.

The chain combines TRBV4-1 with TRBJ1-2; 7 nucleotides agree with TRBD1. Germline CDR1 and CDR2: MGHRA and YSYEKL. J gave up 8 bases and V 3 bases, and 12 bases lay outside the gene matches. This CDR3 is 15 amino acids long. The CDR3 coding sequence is TGCGCCAGCAGCCAGGGGACAGACGTACGTTTGGGCTACACCTTC. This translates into CASSQGTDVRLGYTF.

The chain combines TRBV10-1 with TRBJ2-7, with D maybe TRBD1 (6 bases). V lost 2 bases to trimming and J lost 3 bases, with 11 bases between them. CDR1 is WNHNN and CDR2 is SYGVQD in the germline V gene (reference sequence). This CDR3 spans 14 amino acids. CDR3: CASSEGGAGYEQYF. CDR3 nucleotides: TGCGCCAGCAGTGAGGGGGGCGCGGGCTACGAGCAGTACTTC.

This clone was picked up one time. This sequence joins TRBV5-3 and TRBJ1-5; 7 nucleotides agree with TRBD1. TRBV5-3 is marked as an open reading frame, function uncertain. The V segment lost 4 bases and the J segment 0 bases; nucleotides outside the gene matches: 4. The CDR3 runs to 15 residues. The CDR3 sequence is CARSATGDSNQPQHF. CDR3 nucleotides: TGTGCCAGAAGCGCCACAGGGGATAGCAATCAGCCCCAGCATTTT.

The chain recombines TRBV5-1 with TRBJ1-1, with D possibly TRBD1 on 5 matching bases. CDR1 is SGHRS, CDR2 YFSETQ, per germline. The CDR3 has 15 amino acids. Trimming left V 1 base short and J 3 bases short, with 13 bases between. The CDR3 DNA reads TGCGCCAGCAGCTTGTCAGGGTGGAGGGACACTGAAGCTTTCTTT. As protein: CASSLSGWRDTEAFF.

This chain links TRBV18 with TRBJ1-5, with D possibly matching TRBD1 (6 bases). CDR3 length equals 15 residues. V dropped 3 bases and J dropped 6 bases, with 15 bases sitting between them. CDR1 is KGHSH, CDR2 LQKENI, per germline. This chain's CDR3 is CASSPASGDFQPQHF. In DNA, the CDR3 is TGTGCCAGCTCACCGGCTTCAGGGGATTTTCAGCCCCAGCATTTT.

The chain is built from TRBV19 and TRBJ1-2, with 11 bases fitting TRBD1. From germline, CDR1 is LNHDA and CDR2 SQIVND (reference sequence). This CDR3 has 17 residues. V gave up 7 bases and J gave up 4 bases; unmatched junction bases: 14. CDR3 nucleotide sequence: TGTGCCAGTACCAGGGACAGGGGGGAAAGATCCCTCTATGGCTACACCTTC. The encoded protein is CASTRDRGERSLYGYTF.

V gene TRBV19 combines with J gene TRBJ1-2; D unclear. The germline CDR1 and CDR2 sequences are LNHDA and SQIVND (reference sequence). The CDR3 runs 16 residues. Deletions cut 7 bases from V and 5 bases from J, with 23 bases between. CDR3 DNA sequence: TGTGCCAGTAAAAACCTCGGGTCTCCCGACCTATATGGCTACACCTTC. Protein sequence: CASKNLGSPDLYGYTF.

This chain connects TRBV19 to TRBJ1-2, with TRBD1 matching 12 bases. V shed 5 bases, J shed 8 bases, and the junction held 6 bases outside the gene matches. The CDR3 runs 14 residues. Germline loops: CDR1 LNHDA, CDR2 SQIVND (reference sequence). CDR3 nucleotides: TGTGCCAGTAGTCTGGGACAGGGGGCAAGGGGCTACACCTTC. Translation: CASSLGQGARGYTF. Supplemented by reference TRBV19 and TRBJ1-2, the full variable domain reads DGGITQSPKYLFRKEGQNVTLSCEQNLNHDAMYWYRQDPGQGLRLIYYSQIVNDFQKGDIAEGYSVSREKKESFPLTVTSAQKNPTAFYLCASSLGQGARGYTFGSGTRLTVV.

The CDR3 bases are TGCGCCAGCAGCTCGCTAGCGGAGGCCGGCTACGAGCAGTACTTC. Protein: CASSSLAEAGYEQYF. The chain is built from TRBV5-1 and TRBJ2-7; TRBD2 agrees at 7 bases. Germline V CDR1 and CDR2: SGHRS, YFSETQ. This CDR3 is 15 amino acids long. V trimming: 3 bases; J trimming: 3 bases; junction bases outside the gene matches: 9.

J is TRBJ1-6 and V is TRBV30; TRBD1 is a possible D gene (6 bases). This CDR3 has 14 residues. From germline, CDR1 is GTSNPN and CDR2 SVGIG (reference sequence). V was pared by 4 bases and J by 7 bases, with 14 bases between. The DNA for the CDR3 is TGTGCCTGGAACCCGACAGGTATCAATTCACCCCTCCACTTT. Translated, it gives CAWNPTGINSPLHF.

CDR3 sequence (DNA): TGTGCCAGCAGTTCCTCTCCCGGGACTAGCGTCTCCTACGAGCAGTACTTC. This encodes CASSSSPGTSVSYEQYF. The chain joins TRBV2 to TRBJ2-7, with TRBD2 identical over 10 bases. Germline trimming cut 5 bases from V and 0 bases from J; bases unmatched to any gene: 10. The CDR3 is 17 amino acids. CDR1 is SNHLY and CDR2 is FYNNEI in the germline V gene.

The CDR3 DNA reads TGTGCCAGTACCCCTAACCCCTGGGGAGGGGAGACCCAGTACTTC. It is translated as CASTPNPWGGETQYF. The rearrangement links TRBV19 to TRBJ2-5; the match to TRBD2 covers 7 bases. Germline-derived CDR1 and CDR2 are LNHDA and SQIVND (reference sequence). This CDR3 region has 15 residues. Losses at the gene ends were 7 bases for V and 5 bases for J; bases not matched to a gene: 13.

CDR3 region: CASSSSGYAHEQYF. The DNA of the CDR3 is TGTGCCAGCAGCTCTAGCGGGTATGCCCACGAGCAGTACTTC. This chain connects TRBV28 to TRBJ2-7; the match to TRBD2 covers 8 bases. The CDR3 contains 14 residues. After removal of 6 bases from V and 5 bases from J, the junction contained 9 bases not matched to a gene. Germline V CDR1 and CDR2: MDHEN, SYDVKM.

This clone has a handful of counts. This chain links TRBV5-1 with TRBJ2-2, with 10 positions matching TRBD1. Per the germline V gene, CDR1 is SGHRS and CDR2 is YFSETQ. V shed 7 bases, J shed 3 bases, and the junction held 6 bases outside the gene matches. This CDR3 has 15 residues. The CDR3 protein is CASGSGTGDTGELFF. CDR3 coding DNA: TGCGCCAGCGGCTCCGGGACAGGGGACACCGGGGAGCTGTTTTTT.

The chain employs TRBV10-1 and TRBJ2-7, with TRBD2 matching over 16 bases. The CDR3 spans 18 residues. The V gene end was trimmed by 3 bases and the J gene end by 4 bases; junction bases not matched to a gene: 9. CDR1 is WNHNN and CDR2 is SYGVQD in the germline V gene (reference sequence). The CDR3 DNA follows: TGCGCCAGCAGTGACCCGCCGGGACTAGCGGGAGGGCCATACGAGCAGTACTTC. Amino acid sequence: CASSDPPGLAGGPYEQYF.

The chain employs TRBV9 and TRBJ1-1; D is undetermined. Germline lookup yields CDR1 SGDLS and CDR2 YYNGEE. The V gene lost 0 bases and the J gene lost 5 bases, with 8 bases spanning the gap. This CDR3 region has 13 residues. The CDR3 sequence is CASSVVTGTEAFF. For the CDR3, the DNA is TGTGCCAGCAGCGTAGTGACCGGGACTGAAGCTTTCTTT.